This TCR beta chain stems from a study of blood T cell repertoires in COVID-19. Using immunoSEQ multiplex PCR, the repertoire was profiled, and TCRdb retains in-frame clones only, with some absent. The sample yields 330,000 or so clones, roughly 87% seen once. The CDR3 covers 15 residues. Germline lookup yields CDR1 SGHRS and CDR2 YFSETQ. V gave up 2 bases and J gave up 4 bases; unmatched junction bases: 8. The TCR comes from a young man with COVID-19, enrolled during active disease. The sample comprised peripheral blood. V usage is TRBV5-1 and J usage is TRBJ2-7, with 8 bases matching TRBD1. CDR3 sequence (DNA): TGCGCCAGCAGCTTTTTGACAGGGGCCGGTTACGAGCAGTACTTC. It is translated as CASSFLTGAGYEQYF.